The source of this TCR beta chain is a study of blood T cell repertoires in COVID-19. Study context: The United States, Italy and Spain provided the acute and convalescent COVID-19 samples.

Germline CDR1 reads SGHTA; CDR2 reads FQGNSA. Trimming shortened V by 8 bases and J by 3 bases, and 11 bases separated the two germline ends. This CDR3 has 13 amino acids. Assignment of participants to cohorts was predicated upon participant-reported clinical history. Donors in Cohort 3 who had recovered were those with two negative PCRs, healthcare professional clearance, or resolution of their symptoms. Authors' methods: The authors estimated nucleated cell counts from reference gene primer amplification. Some clones are missing from TCRdb's copy, which holds only in-frame ones; the method was immunoSEQ multiplex PCR. V and J calls and clone size are as listed in that table; D and trimming were resolved from the DNA. The table shows 280,000 or so clones, with around 85% occurring only once.

Material for sequencing was PBMCs or T cells enriched from blood (not recorded which). The chain is built from TRBV7-2 and TRBJ1-5; the D gene is possibly TRBD1 (5 bases). The source is a woman aged 45 to 65 who had recovered from COVID-19. The CDR3 DNA sequence: TGTGCCAGCGCGGGGGGGGTCAATCAGCCCCAGCATTTT. Its protein is CASAGGVNQPQHF.